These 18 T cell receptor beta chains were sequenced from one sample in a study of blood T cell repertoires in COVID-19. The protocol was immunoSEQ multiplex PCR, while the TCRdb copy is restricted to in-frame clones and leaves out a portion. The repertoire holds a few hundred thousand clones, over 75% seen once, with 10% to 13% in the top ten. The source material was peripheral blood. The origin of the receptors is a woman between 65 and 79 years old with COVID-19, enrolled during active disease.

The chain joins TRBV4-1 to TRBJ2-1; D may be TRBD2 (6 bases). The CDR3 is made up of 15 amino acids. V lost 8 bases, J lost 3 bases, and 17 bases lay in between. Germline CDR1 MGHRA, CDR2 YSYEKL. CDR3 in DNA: TGCGCCAGCTCCGGCAGCAGGGAGGTCTACAATGAGCAGTTCTTC. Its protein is CASSGSREVYNEQFF.

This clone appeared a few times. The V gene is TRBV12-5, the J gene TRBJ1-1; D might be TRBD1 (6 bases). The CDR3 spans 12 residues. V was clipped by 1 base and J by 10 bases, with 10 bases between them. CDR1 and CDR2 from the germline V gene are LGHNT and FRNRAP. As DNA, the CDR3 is TGTGCTAGTGGTTTGGAGACAGGCGGAGCTTTCTTT. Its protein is CASGLETGGAFF. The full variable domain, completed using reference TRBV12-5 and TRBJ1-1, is DARVTQTPRHKVTEMGQEVTMRCQPILGHNTVFWYRQTMMQGLELLAYFRNRAPLDDSGMPKDRFSAEMPDATLATLKIQPSEPRDSAVYFCASGLETGGAFFGQGTRLTVV.

The CDR3 here is CASSLVGTGEYEQYF. CDR3 DNA sequence: TGTGCCAGCAGCTTAGTAGGGACAGGGGAGTACGAGCAGTACTTC. V is TRBV11-3 and J is TRBJ2-7, with TRBD1 matching over 10 bases. The J segment lost 4 bases and the V segment lost 1 base, leaving 4 bases of the junction unmatched. The CDR3 is made up of 15 amino acids. Germline assignment: CDR1 SGHNT and CDR2 YENEEA.

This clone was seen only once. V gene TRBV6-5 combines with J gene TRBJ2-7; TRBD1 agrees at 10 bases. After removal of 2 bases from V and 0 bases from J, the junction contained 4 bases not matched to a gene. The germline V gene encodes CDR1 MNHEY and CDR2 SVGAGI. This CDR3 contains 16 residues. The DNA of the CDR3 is TGTGCCAGCAGTTACGATGGACAGGGGGGCTCCTACGAGCAGTACTTC. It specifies CASSYDGQGGSYEQYF.

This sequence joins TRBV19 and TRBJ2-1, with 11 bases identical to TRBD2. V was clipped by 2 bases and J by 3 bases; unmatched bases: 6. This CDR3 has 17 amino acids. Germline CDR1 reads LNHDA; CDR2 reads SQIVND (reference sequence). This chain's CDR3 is CASSILTSGIHYNEQFF. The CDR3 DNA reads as TGTGCCAGTAGTATATTGACTAGCGGGATTCACTACAATGAGCAGTTCTTC.

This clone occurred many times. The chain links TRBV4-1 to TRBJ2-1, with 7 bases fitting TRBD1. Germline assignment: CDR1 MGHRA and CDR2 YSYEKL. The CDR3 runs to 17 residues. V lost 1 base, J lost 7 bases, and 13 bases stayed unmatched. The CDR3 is CASSQGRLGTATNEQFF. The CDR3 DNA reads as TGCGCCAGCAGCCAAGGTAGATTGGGGACAGCAACAAATGAGCAGTTCTTC.

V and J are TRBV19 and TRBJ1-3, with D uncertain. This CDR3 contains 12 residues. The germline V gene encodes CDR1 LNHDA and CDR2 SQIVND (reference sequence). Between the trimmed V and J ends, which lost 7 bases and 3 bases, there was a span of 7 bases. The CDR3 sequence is CASMSLGNTIYF. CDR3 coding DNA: TGTGCCAGTATGTCCCTTGGAAACACCATATATTTT.

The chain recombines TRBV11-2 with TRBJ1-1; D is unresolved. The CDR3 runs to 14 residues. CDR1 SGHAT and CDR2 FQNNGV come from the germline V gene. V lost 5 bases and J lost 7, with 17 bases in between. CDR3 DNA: TGTGCCAGCAGCCCTCTGGCCCTTCCAGTTGAAGCTTTCTTT. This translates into CASSPLALPVEAFF.

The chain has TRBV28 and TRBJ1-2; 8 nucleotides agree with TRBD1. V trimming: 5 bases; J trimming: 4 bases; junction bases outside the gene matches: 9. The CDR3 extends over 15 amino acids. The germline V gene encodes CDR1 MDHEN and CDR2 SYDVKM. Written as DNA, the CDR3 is TGTGCCAGCAGTCCATCCGGGACAGGACTCTATGGCTACACCTTC. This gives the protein CASSPSGTGLYGYTF.

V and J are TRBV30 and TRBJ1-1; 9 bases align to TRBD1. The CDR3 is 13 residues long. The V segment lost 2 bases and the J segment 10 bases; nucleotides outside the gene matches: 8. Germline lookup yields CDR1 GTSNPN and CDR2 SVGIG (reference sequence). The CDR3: CAWSNDRGSTAFF. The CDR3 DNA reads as TGTGCCTGGAGTAACGACAGGGGGTCTACAGCTTTCTTT.

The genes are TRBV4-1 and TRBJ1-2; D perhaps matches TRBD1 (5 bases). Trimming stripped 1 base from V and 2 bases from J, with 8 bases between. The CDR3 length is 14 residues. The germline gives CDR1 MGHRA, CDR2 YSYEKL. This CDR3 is CASSQGTGNYGYTF. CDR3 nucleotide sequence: TGCGCCAGCAGCCAAGGCACAGGAAACTATGGCTACACCTTC.

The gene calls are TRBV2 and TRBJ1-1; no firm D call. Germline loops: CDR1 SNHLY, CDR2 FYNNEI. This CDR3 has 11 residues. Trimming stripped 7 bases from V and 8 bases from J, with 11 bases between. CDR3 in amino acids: CASTYRSEAFF. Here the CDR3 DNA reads TGTGCCAGCACTTACAGAAGCGAAGCTTTCTTT.

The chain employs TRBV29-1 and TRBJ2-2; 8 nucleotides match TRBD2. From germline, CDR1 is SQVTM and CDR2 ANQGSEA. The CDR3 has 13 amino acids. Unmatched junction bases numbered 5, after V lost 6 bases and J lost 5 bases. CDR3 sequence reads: CSVIRGGTGELFF. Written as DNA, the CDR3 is TGCAGCGTAATCCGGGGGGGGACCGGGGAGCTGTTTTTT.

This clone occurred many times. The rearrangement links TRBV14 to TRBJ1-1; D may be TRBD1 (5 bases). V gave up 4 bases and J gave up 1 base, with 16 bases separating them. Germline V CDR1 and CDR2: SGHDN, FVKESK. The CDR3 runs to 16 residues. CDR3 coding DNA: TGTGCCAGCAGCCGCCAAGGACACGGAAGGAACACTGAAGCTTTCTTT. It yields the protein CASSRQGHGRNTEAFF.

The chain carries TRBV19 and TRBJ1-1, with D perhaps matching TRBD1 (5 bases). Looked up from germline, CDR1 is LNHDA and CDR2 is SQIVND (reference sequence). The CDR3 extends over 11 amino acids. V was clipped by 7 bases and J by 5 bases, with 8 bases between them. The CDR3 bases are TGTGCCAGTAAGGGGCGTACTGAAGCTTTCTTT. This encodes CASKGRTEAFF.

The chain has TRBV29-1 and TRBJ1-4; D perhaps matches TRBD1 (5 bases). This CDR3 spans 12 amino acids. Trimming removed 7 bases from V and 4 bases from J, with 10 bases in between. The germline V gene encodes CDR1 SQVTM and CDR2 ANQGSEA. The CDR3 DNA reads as TGCAGCGCGGGACGGTATAATGAAAAACTGTTTTTT. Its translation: CSAGRYNEKLFF. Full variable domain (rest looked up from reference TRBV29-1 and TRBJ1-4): SAVISQKPSRDICQRGTSLTIQCQVDSQVTMMFWYRQQPGQSLTLIATANQGSEATYESGFVIDKFPISRPNLTFSTLTVSNMSPEDSSIYLCSAGRYNEKLFFGSGTQLSVL.

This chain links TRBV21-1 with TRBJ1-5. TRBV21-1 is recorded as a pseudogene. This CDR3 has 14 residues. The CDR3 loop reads CASSKSNSNQPQHF. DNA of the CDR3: TGTGCCAGCAGCAAATCTAATAGCAATCAGCCCCAGCATTTT.

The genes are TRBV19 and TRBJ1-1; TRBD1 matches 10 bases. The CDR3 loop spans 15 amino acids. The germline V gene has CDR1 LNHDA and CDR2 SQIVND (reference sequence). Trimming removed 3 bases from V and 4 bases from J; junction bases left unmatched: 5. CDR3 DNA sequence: TGTGCCAGTAGTATTCGAGGACAGGGGGGCACTGAAGCTTTCTTT. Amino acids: CASSIRGQGGTEAFF.